Sequencing of this TCR beta chain was carried out in a study of cytomegalovirus exposure and HLA in healthy donors. Study observations and caveats: Clonal expansion, a later analysis showed, was greater in HLA-associated TCR beta chains than in equally common others.

The PCR had 60 Vbeta and 13 Jbeta primers. Sequenced by immunoSEQ multiplex PCR; TCRdb stores in-frame clones only, minus some. The sample has 80,000 to 95,000 clones. The CDR3 totals 16 residues. Per germline, CDR1 SGDLS and CDR2 YYNGEE. Of note for this clone: Antigen: not known. Compared with germline, one end of the junction differs, possibly owing to a read error. The sample carries other DNA sequences with the same CDR3.

The TCR was taken from a man aged 45-65 years in good health and CMV-seropositive. V and J are TRBV9 and TRBJ1-2; 8 bases line up with TRBD1. Sequenced sample: PBMCs. Here the CDR3 reads CASSVGVMTGAYGYTF. The DNA of the CDR3 is TGTGCCAGCAGCGTAGGGGTGATGACAGGGGCCTATGGCTACACCTTT.